A single sample gave rise to the 15 T cell receptor beta chains below, sequenced in a study of blood T cell repertoires in COVID-19. Sequencing was performed with immunoSEQ multiplex PCR; in TCRdb, only in-frame clones are kept and a portion is missing. The sample has fewer than 300,000 clones; about 89% are singletons. What was sequenced was PBMCs or T cells enriched from blood (not recorded which). Source of these receptors: a man aged 40-49 years who had recovered from COVID-19.

The chain couples TRBV19 to TRBJ2-1; 7 nucleotides agree with TRBD2. V was pared by 3 bases and J by 6 bases, with 8 bases of the junction left unmatched. CDR1 is LNHDA, CDR2 SQIVND, per germline (reference sequence). CDR3 length: 15 amino acids. The CDR3 nucleotides are TGTGCCAGTAGTATTTCCGGGCTAGCGGCCAATGAGCAGTTCTTC. Residues: CASSISGLAANEQFF. The full variable domain, with the rest looked up from reference TRBV19 and TRBJ2-1, is DGGITQSPKYLFRKEGQNVTLSCEQNLNHDAMYWYRQDPGQGLRLIYYSQIVNDFQKGDIAEGYSVSREKKESFPLTVTSAQKNPTAFYLCASSISGLAANEQFFGPGTRLTVL.

This chain uses TRBV18 with TRBJ2-3; TRBD1 aligns across 7 bases. The CDR3 spans 15 residues. CDR1 and CDR2 from the germline V gene are KGHSH and LQKENI. The J segment lost 2 bases and the V segment lost 2 bases, leaving 4 bases of the junction unmatched. As DNA, the CDR3 is TGTGCCAGCTCACCAGCAGGGGGAAACACAGATACGCAGTATTTT. Translating it yields CASSPAGGNTDTQYF.

The CDR3 coding sequence is TGCGCCAGCAGCTTAGGAGTTGATGAGCAGTTCTTC. Translating it yields CASSLGVDEQFF. V and J are TRBV5-1 and TRBJ2-1; D gene unclear. The germline gives CDR1 SGHRS, CDR2 YFSETQ. Trimming removed 2 bases at V and 8 bases at J, with 8 bases between. The CDR3 is 12 amino acids.

The J gene is TRBJ2-7, the V gene TRBV5-4, with 7 nucleotides matching TRBD1. The junction had 7 bases not matched to a gene; V was cut back by 4 bases and J by 6 bases. In germline, CDR1 is SGHNT, CDR2 YYREEE (reference sequence). The CDR3 contains 13 residues. The CDR3 loop is CASSTTTGFEQYF. In DNA form, the CDR3 reads TGTGCCAGCAGCACAACGACAGGGTTCGAGCAGTACTTC.

This chain joins TRBV3-1 (or the pseudogene TRBV3-2) and TRBJ2-2, with D possibly matching TRBD2 (5 bases). CDR1 is LGHDT, CDR2 YNNKEL, per germline (reference sequence). V lost 8 bases and J 4 bases, leaving 8 bases between the germline ends. CDR3 length equals 12 residues. The CDR3 DNA reads TGTGCCAGCCTAGCAACCACCGGGGAGCTGTTTTTT. Translated: CASLATTGELFF.

This chain joins TRBV7-3 and TRBJ2-5, with D maybe TRBD1 (5 bases). CDR3 size: 14 residues. Germline V CDR1 and CDR2: SGHTA, FQGTGA. Deletions cut 4 bases from V and 5 bases from J, with 14 bases between. CDR3 sequence (DNA): TGTGCCAGCAGCTCCGGTGGGGCCGGGGAGACCCAGTACTTC. Encoded protein: CASSSGGAGETQYF.

The chain couples TRBV12-3 or TRBV12-4 to TRBJ1-1; D gene unclear. V lost 5 bases and J lost 7, with 14 bases in between. CDR3 length: 13 residues. DNA of the CDR3: TGTGCCAGCAGTCTCCGGGAAGGAATTGAAGCTTTCTTT. Residues: CASSLREGIEAFF.

The CDR3 is CASSWTEGTEAFF. For the CDR3, the DNA is TGTGCCAGCAGCTGGACAGAGGGCACTGAAGCTTTCTTT. The chain links TRBV6-5 to TRBJ1-1; D possibly corresponds to TRBD1 (6 bases). Trimming left V 6 bases short and J 4 bases short, with 12 bases between. Germline V gives CDR1 MNHEY, CDR2 SVGAGI. CDR3 length equals 13 residues.

The chain recombines TRBV5-4 with TRBJ2-5, with TRBD2 identical over 12 bases. The CDR3 length is 16 residues. Unmatched junction bases numbered 4, after V lost 0 bases and J lost 4 bases. Looked up from germline, CDR1 is SGHNT and CDR2 is YYREEE (reference sequence). The DNA for the CDR3 is TGTGCCAGCAGCTTGGCTAGCGGGAGGGCTTCAGAGACCCAGTACTTC. Protein: CASSLASGRASETQYF.

By share of the sample, this clone is medium-sized. This chain's CDR3 is CASSDSGGADTQYF. CDR3 nucleotides: TGTGCCAGCAGTGACTCGGGGGGGGCCGATACGCAGTATTTT. The V and J genes are TRBV6-4 and TRBJ2-3; maybe TRBD2 (7 bases). There are 14 residues in the CDR3. Germline assignment: CDR1 MRHNA and CDR2 SNTAGT. V lost 0 bases and J 6 bases, leaving 10 bases between the germline ends.

The chain is built from TRBV5-4 and TRBJ1-2, with 8 nucleotides matching TRBD1. The CDR3 runs 15 residues. From germline, CDR1 is SGHNT and CDR2 YYREEE (reference sequence). V trimming: 6 bases; J trimming: 1 base; junction bases outside the gene matches: 8. CDR3 region: CASTIGTGGNYGYTF. CDR3 bases: TGTGCCAGCACCATTGGCACAGGGGGTAACTATGGCTACACCTTC.

This rearrangement joins TRBV5-4 to TRBJ2-2, with 10 bases identical to TRBD2. The J segment lost 4 bases and the V segment lost 3 bases, leaving 6 bases of the junction unmatched. Germline values: CDR1 SGHNT, CDR2 YYREEE (reference sequence). The CDR3 sequence is 16 residues long. In DNA form, the CDR3 reads TGTGCCAGCAGCTCAAAGCGGGAGGGGAGCACCGGGGAGCTGTTTTTT. Translated, it gives CASSSKREGSTGELFF.

The CDR3 DNA reads TGCAGCGTTGAGGGAGAGATAGTGAACACTGAAGCTTTCTTT. Protein sequence: CSVEGEIVNTEAFF. This chain links TRBV29-1 with TRBJ1-1, with D unclear. The V and J ends lost 3 bases and 0 bases respectively, with 11 bases between them. The CDR3 loop spans 14 amino acids. Germline CDR1 SQVTM, CDR2 ANQGSEA.

This sequence joins TRBV20-1 and TRBJ2-5; TRBD1 might be the D (6 bases). This CDR3 is 11 amino acids long. CDR1 and CDR2 from the germline V gene are DFQATT and SNEGSKA (reference sequence). V lost 8 bases to trimming and J lost 5 bases, with 12 bases between them. The CDR3 sequence is CSPARGETQYF. The CDR3 bases are TGCAGTCCAGCTAGGGGGGAGACCCAGTACTTC.

This clone was recorded only once. This sequence joins TRBV7-9 and TRBJ2-7; a weak D match, TRBD2 (6 bases). This CDR3 contains 14 residues. Germline V gene sequence: CDR1 SEHNR, CDR2 FQNEAQ (reference sequence). V was pared by 3 bases and J by 4 bases, with 13 bases between. CDR3 region: CASSFGQAGYEQYF. DNA for the CDR3: TGTGCCAGCAGCTTTGGGCAGGCGGGATACGAGCAGTACTTC.